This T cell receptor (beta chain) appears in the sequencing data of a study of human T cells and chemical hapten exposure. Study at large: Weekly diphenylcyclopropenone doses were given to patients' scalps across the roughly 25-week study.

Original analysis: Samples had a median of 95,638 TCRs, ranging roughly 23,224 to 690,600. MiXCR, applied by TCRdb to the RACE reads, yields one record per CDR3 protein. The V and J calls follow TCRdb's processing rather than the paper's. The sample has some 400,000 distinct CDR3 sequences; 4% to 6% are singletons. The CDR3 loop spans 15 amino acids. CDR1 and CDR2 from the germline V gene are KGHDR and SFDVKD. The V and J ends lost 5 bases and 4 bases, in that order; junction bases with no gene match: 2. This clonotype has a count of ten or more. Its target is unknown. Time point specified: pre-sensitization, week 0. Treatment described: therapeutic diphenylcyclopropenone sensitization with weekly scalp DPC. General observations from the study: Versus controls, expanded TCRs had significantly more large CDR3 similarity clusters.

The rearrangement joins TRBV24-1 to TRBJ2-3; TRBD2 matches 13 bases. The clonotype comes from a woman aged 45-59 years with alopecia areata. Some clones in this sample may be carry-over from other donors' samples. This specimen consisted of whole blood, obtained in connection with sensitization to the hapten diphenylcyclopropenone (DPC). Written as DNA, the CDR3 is TGTGCCACCAGTGTCGGACTAGCGGGAGCAGATACGCAGTATTTT. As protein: CATSVGLAGADTQYF.